This passage covers 5 T cell receptor beta chains from one sample sequenced in a study of T cell changes during pregnancy in multiple sclerosis. Produced via immunoSEQ multiplex PCR; TCRdb's table is partial and in-frame only. The repertoire consists of about 38,000 clones, with around 93% occurring once and the leading ten covering about 0.4%. The sample in question was CD4+ T cells from peripheral blood mononuclear cells, obtained in the second trimester of pregnancy. All receptors come from a female donor with multiple sclerosis, enrolled in a pregnancy study.

V usage is TRBV19 and J usage is TRBJ2-1, with TRBD1 identical over 7 bases. The CDR3 totals 15 residues. V trimming: 5 bases; J trimming: 2 bases; junction bases outside the gene matches: 6. The V gene's germline CDR1 is LNHDA and CDR2 SQIVND (reference sequence). The CDR3: CASSETGTPYNEQFF. DNA of the CDR3: TGTGCCAGTAGTGAGACAGGGACCCCCTACAATGAGCAGTTCTTC.

This clone was observed once. The chain recombines TRBV5-4 with TRBJ1-1; 9 positions match TRBD1. Germline V gene lookup returns CDR1 SGHNT and CDR2 YYREEE (reference sequence). This CDR3 spans 15 amino acids. V shed 1 base, J shed 4 bases, and the junction held 5 bases outside the gene matches. The CDR3 nucleotides are TGTGCCAGCAGCTTGAGACAGGGGGTGTTCACTGAAGCTTTCTTT. It yields the protein CASSLRQGVFTEAFF. The full variable domain, its missing parts supplied by reference TRBV5-4 and TRBJ1-1, is ETGVTQSPTHLIKTRGQQVTLRCSSQSGHNTVSWYQQALGQGPQFIFQYYREEENGRGNFPPRFSGLQFPNYSSELNVNALELDDSALYLCASSLRQGVFTEAFFGQGTRLTVV.

J is TRBJ1-4 and V is TRBV19, with 7 bases fitting TRBD1. Germline V gives CDR1 LNHDA, CDR2 SQIVND (reference sequence). The junction had 14 bases not matched to a gene; V was cut back by 8 bases and J by 8 bases. The CDR3 runs to 15 residues. For the CDR3, the DNA is TGTGCCAGTCGCCCCCCGGGACAGCCCCAGGAAAAACTGTTTTTT. This codes for CASRPPGQPQEKLFF.

V and J are TRBV7-3 and TRBJ1-3, with a weak D call TRBD1 (6 bases). This CDR3 comprises 15 residues. Trimming shortened V by 3 bases and J by 0 bases, and 9 bases separated the two germline ends. Germline CDR1 reads SGHTA; CDR2 reads FQGTGA. The CDR3 loop is CASSFRGASGNTIYF. The CDR3 bases are TGTGCCAGCAGCTTCAGGGGCGCCTCTGGAAACACCATATATTTT.

V usage is TRBV18 and J usage is TRBJ2-7; 10 nucleotides line up with TRBD1. In germline, CDR1 is KGHSH, CDR2 LQKENI. With 3 bases clipped from V and 5 bases from J, the junction kept 1 base outside the gene matches. The CDR3 covers 13 residues. The CDR3 DNA reads as TGTGCCAGCTCACCGGGACAGGGGAACGAGCAGTACTTC. It codes for CASSPGQGNEQYF.